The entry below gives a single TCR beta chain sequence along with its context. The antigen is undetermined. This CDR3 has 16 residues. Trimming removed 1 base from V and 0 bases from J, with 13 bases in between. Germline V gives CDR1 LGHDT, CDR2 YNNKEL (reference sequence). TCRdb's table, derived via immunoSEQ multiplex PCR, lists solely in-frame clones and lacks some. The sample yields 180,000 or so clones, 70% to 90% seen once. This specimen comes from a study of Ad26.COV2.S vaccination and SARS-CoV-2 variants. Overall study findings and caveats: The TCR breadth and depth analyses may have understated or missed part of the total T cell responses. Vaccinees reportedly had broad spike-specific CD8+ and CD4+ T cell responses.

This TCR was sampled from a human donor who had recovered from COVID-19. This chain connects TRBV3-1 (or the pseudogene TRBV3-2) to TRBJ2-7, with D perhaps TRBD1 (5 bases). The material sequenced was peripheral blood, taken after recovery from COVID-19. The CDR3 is CASSQGPAGNSYEQYF. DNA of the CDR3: TGTGCCAGCAGCCAAGGTCCGGCAGGGAACTCCTACGAGCAGTACTTC.